One and the same sample provided the 18 T cell receptor beta chains below, sequenced in a study of monozygotic twins with inflammatory bowel disease (dated by TCRdb to the late 2010s). Libraries were made using 5' RACE. Sequencing relied on an Illumina HiSeq 2500. Through TCRdb reprocessing, the reads give one entry per CDR3 protein sequence; DNA is omitted. The sample's records list fewer than 350,000 distinct CDR3 sequences. The ten largest account for around 2% of the sample. Sequences were obtained from blood. The source of these receptors is a human donor with ulcerative colitis or Crohn's disease, or a healthy co-twin of an affected twin (not recorded which).

The chain recombines TRBV20-1 with TRBJ1-2; the TRBD1 assignment by TCRdb is unverifiable without DNA. The germline V gene encodes CDR1 DFQATT and CDR2 SNEGSKA (reference sequence). This CDR3 region has 15 residues. The CDR3 reads CSAEGQQSFSSGYTF.

The V call is TRBV20-1, the J call TRBJ2-3; TCRdb calls TRBD1, which cannot be checked without DNA. The CDR3 has 15 amino acids. Germline V gene sequence: CDR1 DFQATT, CDR2 SNEGSKA (reference sequence). This CDR3 is CSDQPMGDPTDTQYF.

J is TRBJ2-6 and V is TRBV20-1; TCRdb designates TRBD1, a call that cannot be tested without DNA. The germline V gene encodes CDR1 DFQATT and CDR2 SNEGSKA (reference sequence). The CDR3 has 15 residues. The CDR3 reads CSARDGGSGANVLTF.

The CDR3 reads CALNRDTFQETQYF. The chain combines TRBV30 with TRBJ2-5; TCRdb's D call of TRBD1 is untestable without DNA. CDR3 length: 14 residues. Per germline, CDR1 GTSNPN and CDR2 SVGIG (reference sequence). The full variable domain, with the rest looked up from reference TRBV30 and TRBJ2-5, is SQTIHQWPATLVQPVGSPLSLECTVEGTSNPNLYWYRQAAGRGLQLLFYSVGIGQISSEVPQNLSASRPQDRQFILSSKKLLLSDSGFYLCALNRDTFQETQYFGPGTRLLVL.

The rearrangement links TRBV10-3 to TRBJ2-5; TCRdb names TRBD1, which stays unverified in the absence of DNA. Germline CDR1 reads ENHRY; CDR2 reads SYGVKD. The CDR3 consists of 11 residues. CDR3 amino acids: CAIYREETQYF.

This sequence joins TRBV28 and TRBJ2-7. This CDR3 is built from 11 residues. Germline V gives CDR1 MDHEN, CDR2 SYDVKM. CDR3 in amino acids: CASSFKYEQYF.

The J gene is TRBJ2-1, the V gene TRBV20-1; TCRdb selects TRBD2, and the lack of DNA leaves this call unchecked. The CDR3 loop spans 13 amino acids. Germline-derived CDR1 and CDR2 are DFQATT and SNEGSKA (reference sequence). The CDR3 protein is CSARIRGGYEQFF.

The V and J genes are TRBV9 and TRBJ2-1; the D call from TCRdb, TRBD1, cannot be confirmed without DNA. Looked up from germline, CDR1 is SGDLS and CDR2 is YYNGEE. There are 15 residues in the CDR3. This CDR3 is CASSITGTVYNEQFF.

The rearrangement uses TRBV20-1 and TRBJ2-7; TCRdb proposes TRBD2, but this gene call is untestable without DNA. Per the germline V gene, CDR1 is DFQATT and CDR2 is SNEGSKA (reference sequence). The CDR3 is made up of 13 amino acids. This CDR3 is CSASGTASYEQYF.

J is TRBJ2-1 and V is TRBV20-1; without DNA, the TCRdb call of TRBD1 cannot be checked. Germline CDR1 DFQATT, CDR2 SNEGSKA (reference sequence). This CDR3 is built from 12 residues. CDR3 region: CSAKTRVNEQFF.

The gene calls are TRBV25-1 and TRBJ2-5; TCRdb's assignment of TRBD1 cannot be checked, as there is no DNA. Germline V gene data show CDR1 as MGHDK and CDR2 as SYGVNS. This CDR3 is 15 amino acids long. CDR3 in amino acids: CASSETWGLQETQYF.

The rearrangement joins TRBV20-1 to TRBJ2-3; no DNA is available, so the TRBD1 call from TCRdb remains unchecked. CDR1 and CDR2 from the germline V gene are DFQATT and SNEGSKA (reference sequence). The CDR3 spans 13 residues. This chain's CDR3 is CSARRTGTDTQYF.

This sequence joins TRBV6-2 or TRBV6-3 and TRBJ2-5; TCRdb's D call of TRBD1 is untestable without DNA. This CDR3 has 15 residues. In germline, CDR1 is MNHEY, CDR2 SVGEGT. CDR3 residues: CASSYSPLSAETQYF.

The rearrangement links TRBV28 to TRBJ1-3. Germline CDR1 and CDR2: MDHEN and SYDVKM. This CDR3 is built from 14 residues. The CDR3 region is CASSGSPSGNTIYF.

The chain combines TRBV27 with TRBJ1-5; the TCRdb D gene call, TRBD1, has no DNA to confirm it. From germline, CDR1 is MNHEY and CDR2 SMNVEV (reference sequence). The CDR3 consists of 15 residues. CDR3 sequence reads: CASRERQGAGQPQHF.

The chain carries TRBV6-1 and TRBJ2-3; TCRdb reports TRBD2, a call that lacks DNA to check it against. Germline loops: CDR1 MNHNS, CDR2 SASEGT. This CDR3 spans 16 amino acids. CDR3 in amino acids: CASSPQLAGGTDTQYF.

This CDR3 is CASSPSQGALFEQYF. The chain links TRBV5-4 to TRBJ2-7; absent DNA, TCRdb's TRBD1 call cannot be checked. CDR1 is SGHNT, CDR2 YYREEE, per germline (reference sequence). The CDR3 runs 15 residues. The entire variable domain, with the rest obtained from reference TRBV5-4 and TRBJ2-7, is as follows: ETGVTQSPTHLIKTRGQQVTLRCSSQSGHNTVSWYQQALGQGPQFIFQYYREEENGRGNFPPRFSGLQFPNYSSELNVNALELDDSALYLCASSPSQGALFEQYFGPGTRLTVT.

The rearrangement uses TRBV5-1 and TRBJ1-1; TCRdb designates TRBD1, a call that cannot be tested without DNA. Germline V CDR1 and CDR2: SGHRS, YFSETQ. The CDR3 totals 14 residues. The CDR3 loop reads CASSKLKQGVEAFF.